What follows are 2 T cell receptor beta chains derived from one specimen sequenced in a study of blood T cell repertoires in COVID-19. Only in-frame clones appear in the TCRdb table, and some are missing; sequencing was by immunoSEQ multiplex PCR. Of some 190,000 clones in the sample, 70% to 85% were seen once. The sample taken for sequencing was PBMCs or T cells enriched from blood (not recorded which). The receptor set was obtained from a woman aged 30 to 39 who had recovered from COVID-19.

V gene TRBV5-1 combines with J gene TRBJ1-6, with 7 bases fitting TRBD1. The CDR3 extends over 15 amino acids. Germline CDR1 reads SGHRS; CDR2 reads YFSETQ. Trimming at V came to 0 bases and at J to 5 bases, leaving 2 bases not matched to a gene. The CDR3 reads CASSLAQGDNSPLHF. As DNA, the CDR3 is TGCGCCAGCAGCTTGGCGCAGGGGGATAATTCACCCCTCCACTTT.

The chain has TRBV7-2 and TRBJ1-5; D may be TRBD1 (5 bases). Germline V gene lookup returns CDR1 SGHTA and CDR2 FQGNSA. V lost 5 bases to trimming and J lost 1 base, with 18 bases between them. This CDR3 comprises 17 residues. For the CDR3, the DNA is TGTGCCAGCAGCCAACGGGGGGAGGGATACAGCAATCAGCCCCAGCATTTT. Protein sequence: CASSQRGEGYSNQPQHF.